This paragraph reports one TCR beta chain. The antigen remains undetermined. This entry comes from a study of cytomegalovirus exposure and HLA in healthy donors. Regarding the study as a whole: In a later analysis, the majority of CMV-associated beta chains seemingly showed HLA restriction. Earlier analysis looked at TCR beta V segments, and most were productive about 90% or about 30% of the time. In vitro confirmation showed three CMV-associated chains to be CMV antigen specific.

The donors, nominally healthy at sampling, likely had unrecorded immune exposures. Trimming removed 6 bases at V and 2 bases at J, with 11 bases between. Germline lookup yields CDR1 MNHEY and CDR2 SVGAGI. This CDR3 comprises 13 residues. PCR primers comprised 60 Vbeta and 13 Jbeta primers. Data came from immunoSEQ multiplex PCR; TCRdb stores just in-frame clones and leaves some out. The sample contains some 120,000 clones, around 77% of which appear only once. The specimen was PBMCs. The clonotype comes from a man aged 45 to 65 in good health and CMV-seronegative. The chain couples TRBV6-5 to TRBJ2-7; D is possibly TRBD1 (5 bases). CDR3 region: CASRHPGTYEQYF. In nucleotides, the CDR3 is TGTGCCAGCAGGCATCCAGGGACCTACGAGCAGTACTTC.